These 26 T cell receptor beta chains share one sample of origin, sequenced in a study of blood T cells in healthy people across ages. A second PCR of 7 to 11 cycles used a sample-barcoded 5' primer and a J-beta primer mix. TCRdb reprocessed the 5' RACE reads via MiXCR and lists one record per CDR3 protein. The sample records approximately 850,000 distinct CDR3 sequences, 58% being singletons. The specimen was blood. The receptors shown here come from a man aged 30 to 45 in good health.

The chain uses TRBV4-2 and TRBJ1-3, with D tentatively TRBD1 (6 bases). Germline V gene sequence: CDR1 LGHNA, CDR2 YNFKEQ. V was trimmed by 1 base and J by 4 bases, leaving 11 bases between them. The CDR3 is 15 residues long. CDR3 DNA sequence: TGTGCCAGCAGCCAAGTTCGGACAGACGGAAACACCATATATTTT. This encodes CASSQVRTDGNTIYF.

The chain carries TRBV18 and TRBJ2-7, with a weak D call TRBD1 (5 bases). Trimming pared 0 bases from V and 7 bases from J, leaving 16 bases between. This CDR3 is built from 15 residues. Germline V CDR1 and CDR2: KGHSH, LQKENI. CDR3: CASSPPASRAHEQYF. The CDR3 DNA reads as TGTGCCAGCTCACCACCCGCGTCCAGGGCCCATGAGCAGTACTTC.

The V gene is TRBV6-2 or TRBV6-3, the J gene TRBJ2-1; TRBD2 is a possible D gene (5 bases). The CDR3 runs 14 residues. Germline CDR1 reads MNHEY; CDR2 reads SVGEGT. The V gene lost 8 bases and the J gene lost 7 bases, with 18 bases spanning the gap. The CDR3 nucleotides read TGTGCCAGCGAGCGAGGGAGCGGCCGTAATGAGCAGTTCTTC. It specifies CASERGSGRNEQFF.

The chain has TRBV28 and TRBJ2-7; unclear D gene. The CDR3 extends over 14 amino acids. V dropped 5 bases and J dropped 2 bases, with 13 bases sitting between them. Looked up from germline, CDR1 is MDHEN and CDR2 is SYDVKM. The CDR3: CASSSSQPAYEQYF. CDR3 nucleotide sequence: TGTGCCAGCAGTAGCTCCCAACCCGCCTACGAGCAGTACTTC.

This clonotype has only a few counts. The chain carries TRBV10-2 and TRBJ1-5, with D possibly TRBD1 on 6 matching bases. CDR3 size: 15 residues. The germline gives CDR1 WSHSY, CDR2 SAAADI. Trimming cost V 3 bases and J 5 bases, with 14 bases left between them. CDR3 protein: CASSEQQGRYQPQHF. The CDR3, as DNA: TGCGCCAGCAGTGAACAACAGGGACGGTATCAGCCCCAGCATTTT.

This clonotype was picked up a small number of times. The V call is TRBV24-1, the J call TRBJ2-3; the match to TRBD2 covers 10 bases. This CDR3 region has 16 residues. Germline V gene lookup returns CDR1 KGHDR and CDR2 SFDVKD. The junction had 4 bases not matched to a gene; V was cut back by 3 bases and J by 2 bases. CDR3 DNA sequence: TGTGCCACCAGTGATCGGACTAGCGGTTTCACAGATACGCAGTATTTT. Translation gives CATSDRTSGFTDTQYF.

This clonotype has only a few counts. The V call is TRBV21-1, the J call TRBJ1-2. TRBV21-1 is a listed pseudogene. The CDR3 loop spans 12 amino acids. The CDR3 loop reads CASSPRVFGYTF. The CDR3 DNA sequence: TGTGCCAGCAGCCCGAGGGTGTTTGGCTACACCTTC.

The rearrangement uses TRBV5-1 and TRBJ1-2, with D possibly matching TRBD1 (5 bases). This CDR3 has 15 amino acids. Trimming removed 2 bases at V and 6 bases at J, with 17 bases between. Germline CDR1 reads SGHRS; CDR2 reads YFSETQ. This CDR3 is CASSFTGPLGDGYTF. In DNA form, the CDR3 reads TGCGCCAGCAGCTTTACAGGCCCATTGGGTGATGGCTACACCTTC.

The gene calls are TRBV6-5 and TRBJ2-7; D could derive from TRBD1 or TRBD2 (5 bases each). This CDR3 is built from 17 residues. In germline, CDR1 is MNHEY, CDR2 SVGAGI. The V and J ends lost 0 bases and 3 bases respectively, with 18 bases between them. The CDR3 nucleotides read TGTGCCAGCAGTTACTCGAATGTTAAAGGGGACCGCTACGAGCAGTACTTC. Its translation is CASSYSNVKGDRYEQYF.

This chain uses TRBV20-1 with TRBJ1-2, with unresolved D. The CDR3 has 13 amino acids. Germline CDR1 and CDR2: DFQATT and SNEGSKA (reference sequence). V lost 3 bases, J lost 2 bases, and 10 bases lay in between. The CDR3 sequence: CSARIVGNYGYTF. CDR3 DNA: TGCAGTGCTAGGATAGTCGGAAACTATGGCTACACCTTC.

The V call is TRBV10-3, the J call TRBJ2-1; D is perhaps TRBD1 or TRBD2 (5 bases each). The J call may not be correct, given that the DNA end is closer to TRBJ2-7. Germline CDR1 ENHRY, CDR2 SYGVKD. This CDR3 has 13 residues. The CDR3 reads CAARDGLYNEQYF. Written as DNA, the CDR3 is TGTGCCGCCCGGGACGGATTGTACAATGAGCAGTACTTC.

This rearrangement joins TRBV12-5 to TRBJ2-7; TRBD1 might be the D (6 bases). The CDR3 sequence is 15 residues long. Germline V gene data show CDR1 as LGHNT and CDR2 as FRNRAP. V lost 1 base, J lost 8 bases, and 18 bases lay in between. The CDR3: CASGLAGTPTTKQYF. CDR3 sequence (DNA): TGTGCTAGTGGTTTGGCCGGGACACCTACTACGAAGCAGTACTTC.

V gene TRBV12-3 or TRBV12-4 combines with J gene TRBJ1-1; TRBD1 is a possible D gene (5 bases). The CDR3 covers 16 residues. The germline V and J ends were trimmed by 3 bases and 1 base, with 15 bases remaining between them. CDR3 protein: CASSFGGEATNTEAFF. The CDR3 DNA sequence: TGTGCCAGCAGTTTCGGAGGGGAGGCCACGAACACTGAAGCTTTCTTT.

This sequence joins TRBV10-3 and TRBJ2-3, with D perhaps TRBD2 (6 bases). This CDR3 is built from 17 residues. The V gene's germline CDR1 is ENHRY and CDR2 SYGVKD. Trimming removed 8 bases at V and 0 bases at J, with 21 bases between. CDR3 loop: CAISIPDYRRSTDTQYF. CDR3 bases: TGTGCCATCTCCATTCCGGACTACCGCCGTAGCACAGATACGCAGTATTTT.

The chain is built from TRBV20-1 and TRBJ2-7, with 8 nucleotides matching TRBD2. In germline, CDR1 is DFQATT, CDR2 SNEGSKA (reference sequence). After removal of 3 bases from V and 0 bases from J, the junction contained 4 bases not matched to a gene. This CDR3 is 14 amino acids long. The CDR3 is CSASRAGVSYEQYF. The CDR3 DNA reads TGCAGTGCTAGTAGAGCGGGGGTCTCCTACGAGCAGTACTTC.

The gene calls are TRBV4-1 and TRBJ2-1; D is possibly TRBD2 (5 bases). CDR3 size: 13 residues. Trimming pared 5 bases from V and 6 bases from J, leaving 11 bases between. From germline, CDR1 is MGHRA and CDR2 YSYEKL. The CDR3: CASSSSGFNEQFF. The DNA for the CDR3 is TGCGCCAGCAGCTCATCGGGGTTCAATGAGCAGTTCTTC.

The chain combines TRBV21-1 with TRBJ1-1; the table assigns TRBD1, which was not confirmed against the DNA. TRBV21-1 has pseudogene status. This CDR3 is 18 amino acids long. In DNA, the CDR3 is TGTGCCAGCAGCAAAATGTTTGGGGGGACATGCTTAAACACTGAAGCTTTCTTT. The encoded protein is CASSKMFGGTCLNTEAFF.

The chain combines TRBV12-3 or TRBV12-4 with TRBJ1-6; D is perhaps TRBD1 (6 bases). Trimming removed 7 bases from V and 4 bases from J, with 14 bases in between. The CDR3 sequence is 15 residues long. In DNA form, the CDR3 reads TGTGCCAGCAAGTCAGGACAGCTATATAATTCACCCCTCCACTTT. This encodes CASKSGQLYNSPLHF.

This clonotype was counted only a few times. This chain joins TRBV4-3 and TRBJ2-4; D not resolved. V dropped 0 bases and J dropped 6 bases, with 6 bases sitting between them. Germline V lookup: CDR1 LGHNA, CDR2 YSLEER. The CDR3 covers 13 residues. The CDR3 loop reads CASSQERTNIQYF. CDR3 in DNA: TGCGCCAGCAGCCAAGAACGGACAAACATTCAGTACTTC.

The chain recombines TRBV6-1 with TRBJ2-3; D is perhaps TRBD2 (6 bases). This CDR3 is 10 amino acids long. Deletions cut 7 bases from V and 8 bases from J, with 7 bases between. Germline-derived CDR1 and CDR2 are MNHNS and SASEGT. The CDR3 loop is CASKLATQYF. The CDR3 DNA sequence: TGTGCCAGCAAACTAGCTACGCAGTATTTT.

This chain joins TRBV7-2 and TRBJ2-3, with TRBD2 identical over 14 bases. V shed 4 bases, J shed 5 bases, and the junction held 17 bases outside the gene matches. CDR1 SGHTA and CDR2 FQGNSA come from the germline V gene. CDR3 length: 20 residues. In nucleotides, the CDR3 is TGTGCCAGCAGCTGGACCCCAGGGACTAGCGGGGGAGGTTATCTAGATACGCAGTATTTT. Its protein is CASSWTPGTSGGGYLDTQYF.

The chain couples TRBV7-2 to TRBJ1-2; D gene unclear. V gave up 5 bases and J gave up 5 bases, with 15 bases separating them. CDR1 and CDR2 (germline): SGHTA, FQGNSA. The CDR3 sequence is 14 residues long. The CDR3 region has the DNA TGTGCCAGCAGCCTTACATTTGCCACTTATGGCTACACCTTC. Protein sequence: CASSLTFATYGYTF.

The V and J genes are TRBV3-1 and TRBJ1-2, with D possibly being TRBD1 (6 bases). The CDR3 runs to 16 residues. The V gene lost 4 bases and the J gene lost 6 bases, with 21 bases spanning the gap. The germline CDR1 and CDR2 sequences are LGHDT and YNNKEL (reference sequence). The CDR3 region has the DNA TGTGCCAGCAGCCCGCACCGGACAGAACAGCGGGATGGCTACACCTTC. Its protein product is CASSPHRTEQRDGYTF.

For this clonotype: A read error is possible here, since a much larger clone lies one base away. The chain employs TRBV9 and TRBJ2-1; tentatively, D is TRBD2 (5 bases). The V end was cut by 4 bases, the J end by 10 bases, with 18 bases between. Germline CDR1 and CDR2: SGDLS and YYNGEE. The CDR3 consists of 14 residues. The CDR3 DNA sequence: TGTGCCAGCAGCCCGGGATCCAATATCAAGGAGCAGTTCTTC. Residues: CASSPGSNIKEQFF.

The chain links TRBV9 to TRBJ2-3; tentatively, D is TRBD2 (5 bases). CDR3 size: 15 residues. V gave up 0 bases and J gave up 2 bases, with 10 bases separating them. Germline V gene data show CDR1 as SGDLS and CDR2 as YYNGEE. CDR3 residues: CASSVGLASTDTQYF. Here the CDR3 DNA reads TGTGCCAGCAGCGTAGGGCTAGCCTCCACAGATACGCAGTATTTT.

This chain uses TRBV20-1 with TRBJ2-5; 10 bases line up with TRBD2. Trimming at V came to 6 bases and at J to 5 bases, leaving 6 bases not matched to a gene. Germline values: CDR1 DFQATT, CDR2 SNEGSKA (reference sequence). The CDR3 spans 13 residues. CDR3: CSAIAGGRETQYF. The DNA for the CDR3 is TGCAGTGCGATAGCGGGGGGTCGGGAGACCCAGTACTTC.